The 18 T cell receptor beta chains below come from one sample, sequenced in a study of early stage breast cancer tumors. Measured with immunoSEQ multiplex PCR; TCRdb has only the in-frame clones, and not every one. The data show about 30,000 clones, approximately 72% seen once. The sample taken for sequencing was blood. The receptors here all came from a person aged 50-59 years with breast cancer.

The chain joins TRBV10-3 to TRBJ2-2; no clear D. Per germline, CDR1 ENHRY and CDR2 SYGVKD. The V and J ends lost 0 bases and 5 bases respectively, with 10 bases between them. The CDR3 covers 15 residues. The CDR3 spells CAISESGTATGELFF. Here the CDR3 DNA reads TGTGCCATCAGTGAGTCGGGCACTGCGACCGGGGAGCTGTTTTTT.

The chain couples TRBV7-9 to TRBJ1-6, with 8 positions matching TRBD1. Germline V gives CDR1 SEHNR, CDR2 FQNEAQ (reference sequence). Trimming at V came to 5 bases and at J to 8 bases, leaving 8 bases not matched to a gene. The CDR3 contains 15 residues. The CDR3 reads CASSPYAGGDSPLHF. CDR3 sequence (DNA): TGTGCCAGCAGCCCCTACGCAGGGGGCGATTCACCCCTCCACTTT. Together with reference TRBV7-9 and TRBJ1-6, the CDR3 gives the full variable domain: DTGVSQNPRHKITKRGQNVTFRCDPISEHNRLYWYRQTLGQGPEFLTYFQNEAQLEKSRLLSDRFSAERPKGSFSTLEIQRTEQGDSAMYLCASSPYAGGDSPLHFGNGTRLTVT.

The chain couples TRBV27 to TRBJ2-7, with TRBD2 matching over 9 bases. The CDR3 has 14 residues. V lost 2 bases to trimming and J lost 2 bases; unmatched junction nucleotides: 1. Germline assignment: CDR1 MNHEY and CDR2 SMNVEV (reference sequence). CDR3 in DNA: TGTGCCAGCAGTTTAGCGGGAGGGCCCTACGAGCAGTACTTC. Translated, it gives CASSLAGGPYEQYF.

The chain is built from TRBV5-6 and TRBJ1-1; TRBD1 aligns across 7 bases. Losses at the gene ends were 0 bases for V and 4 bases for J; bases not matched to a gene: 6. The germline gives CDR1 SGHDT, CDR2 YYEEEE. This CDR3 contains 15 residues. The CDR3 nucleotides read TGTGCCAGCAGCTTGGAGACAGGGCGGGTCACTGAAGCTTTCTTT. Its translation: CASSLETGRVTEAFF.

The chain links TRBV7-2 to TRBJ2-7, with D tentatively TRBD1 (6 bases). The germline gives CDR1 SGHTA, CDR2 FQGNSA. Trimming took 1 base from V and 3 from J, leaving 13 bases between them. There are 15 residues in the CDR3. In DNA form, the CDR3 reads TGTGCCAGCAGCTTAGGTACAGGGTGGCACTACGAGCAGTACTTC. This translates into CASSLGTGWHYEQYF.

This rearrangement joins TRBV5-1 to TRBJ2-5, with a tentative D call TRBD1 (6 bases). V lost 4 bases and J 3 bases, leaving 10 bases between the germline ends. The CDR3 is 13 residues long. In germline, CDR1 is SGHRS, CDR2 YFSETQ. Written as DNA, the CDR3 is TGCGCCAGCAGCGCGTACAGGGAAGAGACCCAGTACTTC. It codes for CASSAYREETQYF. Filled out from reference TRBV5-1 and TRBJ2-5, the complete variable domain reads KAGVTQTPRYLIKTRGQQVTLSCSPISGHRSVSWYQQTPGQGLQFLFEYFSETQRNKGNFPGRFSGRQFSNSRSEMNVSTLELGDSALYLCASSAYREETQYFGPGTRLLVL.

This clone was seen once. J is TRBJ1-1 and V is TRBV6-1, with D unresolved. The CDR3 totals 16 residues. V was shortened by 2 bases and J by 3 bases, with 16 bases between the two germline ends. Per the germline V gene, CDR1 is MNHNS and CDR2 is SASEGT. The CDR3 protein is CASSELEWGGYTEAFF. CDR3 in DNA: TGTGCCAGCAGTGAATTAGAGTGGGGAGGGTACACTGAAGCTTTCTTT.

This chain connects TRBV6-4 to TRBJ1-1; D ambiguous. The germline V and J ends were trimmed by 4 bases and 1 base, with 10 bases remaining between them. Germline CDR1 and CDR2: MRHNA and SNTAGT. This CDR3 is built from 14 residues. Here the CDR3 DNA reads TGTGCCAGCAGTGCCGAAAGCTCGAACACTGAAGCTTTCTTT. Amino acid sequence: CASSAESSNTEAFF.

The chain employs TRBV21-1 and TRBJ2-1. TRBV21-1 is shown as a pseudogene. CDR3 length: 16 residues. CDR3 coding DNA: TGTGCCAGCAGCCCGAAGTTGGGGGAGAGGGCGAATGAGCAGTTCTTC. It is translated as CASSPKLGERANEQFF.

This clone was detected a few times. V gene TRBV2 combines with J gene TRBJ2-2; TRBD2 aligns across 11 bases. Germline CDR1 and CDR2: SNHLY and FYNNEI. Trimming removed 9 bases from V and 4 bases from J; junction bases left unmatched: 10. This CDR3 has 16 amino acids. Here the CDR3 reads CASSSGRAMSTGELFF. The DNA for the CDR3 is TGTGCCAGTAGTAGCGGGAGGGCCATGTCCACCGGGGAGCTGTTTTTT.

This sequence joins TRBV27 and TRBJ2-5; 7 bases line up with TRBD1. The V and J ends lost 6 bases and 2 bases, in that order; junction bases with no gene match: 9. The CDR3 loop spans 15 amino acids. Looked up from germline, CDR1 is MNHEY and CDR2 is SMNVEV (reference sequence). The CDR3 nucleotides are TGTGCCAGCAGGTCCGGGGACAGTAAACAAGAGACCCAGTACTTC. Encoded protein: CASRSGDSKQETQYF.

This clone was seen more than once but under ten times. The CDR3: CASSIGARAGETQYF. The CDR3 DNA follows: TGTGCCAGTAGTATTGGGGCGCGGGCAGGGGAGACCCAGTACTTC. The chain recombines TRBV19 with TRBJ2-5; D is possibly TRBD1 or TRBD2 (5 bases each). Trimming removed 3 bases from V and 5 bases from J, with 16 bases in between. This CDR3 has 15 residues. Germline CDR1 LNHDA, CDR2 SQIVND (reference sequence).

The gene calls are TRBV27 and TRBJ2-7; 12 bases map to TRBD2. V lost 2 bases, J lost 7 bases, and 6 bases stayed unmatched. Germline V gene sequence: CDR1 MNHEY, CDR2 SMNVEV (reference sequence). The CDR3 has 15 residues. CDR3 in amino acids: CASSLRLAGVEEQYF. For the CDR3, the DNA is TGTGCCAGCAGTTTACGACTAGCGGGAGTGGAGGAGCAGTACTTC.

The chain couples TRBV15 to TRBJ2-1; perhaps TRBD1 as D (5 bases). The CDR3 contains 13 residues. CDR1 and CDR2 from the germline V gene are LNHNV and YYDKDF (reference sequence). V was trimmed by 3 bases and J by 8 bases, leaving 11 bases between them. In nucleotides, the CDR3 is TGTGCCACCAGCAGTAATCAGGGTGATGAGCAGTTCTTC. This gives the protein CATSSNQGDEQFF.

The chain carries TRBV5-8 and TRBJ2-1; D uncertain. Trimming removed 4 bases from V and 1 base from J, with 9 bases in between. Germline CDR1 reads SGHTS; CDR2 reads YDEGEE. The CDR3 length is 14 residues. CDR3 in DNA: TGTGCCAGCAGCCTTGTATGGTCCTACAATGAGCAGTTCTTC. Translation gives CASSLVWSYNEQFF.

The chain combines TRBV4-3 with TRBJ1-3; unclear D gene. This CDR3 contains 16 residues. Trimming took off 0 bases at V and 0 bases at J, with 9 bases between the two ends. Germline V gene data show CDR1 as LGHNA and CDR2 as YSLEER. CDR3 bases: TGCGCCAGCAGCCAAGAACCAGGAGACTCTGGAAACACCATATATTTT. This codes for CASSQEPGDSGNTIYF.

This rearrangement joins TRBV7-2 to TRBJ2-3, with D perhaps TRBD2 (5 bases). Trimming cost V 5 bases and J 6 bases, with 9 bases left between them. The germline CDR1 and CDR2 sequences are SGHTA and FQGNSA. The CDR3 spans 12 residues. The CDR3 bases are TGTGCCAGCAGCCCTCGCGGGGATACGCAGTATTTT. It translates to CASSPRGDTQYF.

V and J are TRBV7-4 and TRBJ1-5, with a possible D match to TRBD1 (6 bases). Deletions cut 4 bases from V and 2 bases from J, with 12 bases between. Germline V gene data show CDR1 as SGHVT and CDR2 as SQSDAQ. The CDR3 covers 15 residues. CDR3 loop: CASSSRGWGNQPQHF. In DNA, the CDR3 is TGTGCCAGCAGCTCCAGGGGTTGGGGCAATCAGCCCCAGCATTTT.